This is a list of T cell receptor beta chains from one sample in a study of cytomegalovirus exposure and HLA in healthy donors. Here immunoSEQ multiplex PCR was the method, and the copy in TCRdb shows in-frame clones only, minus some. In the table there are about 360,000 clones, more than 80% of which are singletons. Sequencing was carried out using PBMCs. The receptors stem from a woman younger than 35 in good health and CMV-seronegative. The CDR3 runs from the conserved cysteine through the conserved F or W. Each record gives: CDR3 length, V gene, J gene, clone size, D gene, CDR3 DNA, CDR3 protein. D genes are given only for firm matches. Only some rows state a clone size, as once, few, many or a class for expanded clones.

13	TRBV5-1	TRBJ2-5	.	.	TGCGCCAGCAGCTTCCAGCGCCGGGAGACCCAGTACTTC	CASSFQRRETQYF
11	TRBV20-1	TRBJ1-2	few	TRBD1	TGCAGTGCTAACAGGGGCTATGGCTACACCTTC	CSANRGYGYTF
13	TRBV19	TRBJ1-5	once	TRBD1	TGTGCCAGTACCCCGACAGGGAATCAGCCCCAGCATTTT	CASTPTGNQPQHF
13	TRBV27	TRBJ2-7	.	.	TGTGCCAGCAGTTTATCCTCGGTCTACGAGCAGTACTTC	CASSLSSVYEQYF
13	TRBV18	TRBJ1-2	.	.	TGTGCCAGCTCACCATCCGGGTTTAAAGGCTACACCTTC	CASSPSGFKGYTF
16	TRBV6-5	TRBJ2-3	.	.	TGTGCCAGCAGTTACTCCTTGCAGGCAAGCACAGATACGCAGTATTTT	CASSYSLQASTDTQYF
12	TRBV9	TRBJ2-1	.	.	TGTGCCAGCAGCGTAGGGGGCCATGAGCAGTTCTTC	CASSVGGHEQFF
14	TRBV5-6	TRBJ2-5	.	TRBD1	TGTGCCAGCAGTGATGACAGGGTACGAGAGACCCAGTACTTC	CASSDDRVRETQYF
13	TRBV2	TRBJ1-1	.	.	TGTGCCAGCAGTGGAAGGGGGAACACTGAAGCTTTCTTT	CASSGRGNTEAFF
15	TRBV7-9	TRBJ2-3	.	TRBD2	TGTGCCAGCAGCTTAGGACTAGCAGCAACAGATACGCAGTATTTT	CASSLGLAATDTQYF
15	TRBV27	TRBJ1-6	.	.	TGTGCCAGCAGCCCTATGGGGGCTTATAATTCACCCCTCCACTTT	CASSPMGAYNSPLHF
14	TRBV28	TRBJ1-4	once	.	TGTGCCAGCAGTTTAGGAGGGCTTAATGAAAAACTGTTTTTT	CASSLGGLNEKLFF
15	TRBV14	TRBJ2-1	.	TRBD2	TGTGCCAGCAGCCAAGGCGGGGGGGGGACGAATGAGCAGTTCTTC	CASSQGGGGTNEQFF
11	TRBV27	TRBJ2-7	.	.	TGTGCCAGCAGTTTCGGCTACGAGCAGTACTTC	CASSFGYEQYF
15	TRBV19	TRBJ1-1	.	.	TGTGCCAGTAGTCCTTACGGGGGGATGAACACTGAAGCTTTCTTT	CASSPYGGMNTEAFF
13	TRBV30	TRBJ1-6	once	TRBD1	TGTGCCTCCACCCGGGACAGCAATTCACCCCTCCACTTT	CASTRDSNSPLHF
14	TRBV28	TRBJ2-3	.	.	TGTGCCAGCAGTTCATGGACACAGACAGATACGCAGTATTTT	CASSSWTQTDTQYF
11	TRBV7-2	TRBJ2-1	.	.	TGTGCCAGCAGCCTACCAGGGGAGCAGTTCTTC	CASSLPGEQFF
15	TRBV9	TRBJ2-1	.	.	TGTGCCAGCAGCGTAGAGCAGGGCCCCCCCAATGAGCAGTTCTTC	CASSVEQGPPNEQFF
16	TRBV29-1	TRBJ2-7	.	.	TGCAGCGTTGAAGAAGTCAGGGATGGCGGGGCCTACGAGCAGTACTTC	CSVEEVRDGGAYEQYF
15	TRBV2	TRBJ2-2	.	.	TGTGCCAGCAGTGATAATAGGGGGAACACCGGGGAGCTGTTTTTT	CASSDNRGNTGELFF
15	TRBV6-5	TRBJ2-7	.	.	TGTGCCAGCAGCATGCGGGCGACGGGAAGCTACGAGCAGTACTTC	CASSMRATGSYEQYF
14	TRBV14	TRBJ1-2	.	.	TGTGCCAGCAGCAGGAACAGGGATCACTATGGCTACACCTTC	CASSRNRDHYGYTF
17	TRBV9	TRBJ2-3	.	TRBD2	TGTGCCAGCAGCGCCCCCCGCGGGGGAAAAGCCACAGATACGCAGTATTTT	CASSAPRGGKATDTQYF
14	TRBV11-2	TRBJ2-5	.	.	TGTGCCAGCAGTCTCTCTGGTAGCGTAGAGACCCAGTACTTC	CASSLSGSVETQYF
13	TRBV4-2	TRBJ2-5	.	.	TGTGCCAGCAGCCAAGAAAGGGGGGAGACCCAGTACTTC	CASSQERGETQYF
12	TRBV18	TRBJ1-4	.	.	TGTGCCAGCTCACCTAGGGGTGAAAAACTGTTTTTT	CASSPRGEKLFF
18	TRBV5-1	TRBJ2-7	.	TRBD2	TGCGCCAGCAGCCCGGAAAAGGGACTAGCGGGAGGGAGTAAAGAGCAGTACTTC	CASSPEKGLAGGSKEQYF
13	TRBV9	TRBJ1-2	.	.	TGTGCCAGCAGCGGACAAACGACTAGTGGCTACACCTTC	CASSGQTTSGYTF
15	TRBV5-4	TRBJ2-7	.	.	TGTGCCAGCAGCTCTTTCGGCGGGAATTCCTACGAGCAGTACTTC	CASSSFGGNSYEQYF
13	TRBV15	TRBJ1-1	.	TRBD1	TGTGCCACCGCAGGGGGCGCGATCCCTGAAGCTTTCTTT	CATAGGAIPEAFF
14	TRBV5-4	TRBJ1-2	.	.	TGTGCCAGCAGCTTGATGCAGGCGAGCTATGGCTACACCTTC	CASSLMQASYGYTF
14	TRBV27	TRBJ1-3	.	.	TGTGCCAGCAGTTTAGGGACACCTGGAAACACCATATATTTT	CASSLGTPGNTIYF
13	TRBV19	TRBJ2-1	.	.	TGTGCCAGTAGTATCCGGGACTACAATGAGCAGTTCTTC	CASSIRDYNEQFF
14	TRBV7-8	TRBJ2-7	.	.	TGTGCCAGCAGCCTTGGGGACATCTCCTACGAGCAGTACTTC	CASSLGDISYEQYF
15	TRBV4-1	TRBJ2-7	.	TRBD2	TGCGCCAGCAGCCAAGGGGGACTACCCCGCTACGAGCAGTACTTC	CASSQGGLPRYEQYF
17	TRBV6-1	TRBJ2-5	.	.	TGTGCCAGCAGTGAAGCCCGATTCCGAGCGGCCCAAGAGACCCAGTACTTC	CASSEARFRAAQETQYF
16	TRBV27	TRBJ2-7	.	TRBD2	TGTGCCAGCAGTCCGAGGACTAGCGGGAGGGTGGGGGAGCAGTACTTC	CASSPRTSGRVGEQYF
16	TRBV7-9	TRBJ2-1	.	TRBD2	TGTGCCAGCAGCCCTGGACGCGGGGGGTCCTACAATGAGCAGTTCTTC	CASSPGRGGSYNEQFF
16	TRBV11-2	TRBJ1-5	.	TRBD1	TGTGCCAGCAGCTTTACGGCCGGGACAGGGAATCAGCCCCAGCATTTT	CASSFTAGTGNQPQHF
13	TRBV10-1	TRBJ2-1	.	TRBD2	TGCGCCAGTGAGCGGGAGGTAGGCAATGAGCAGTTCTTC	CASEREVGNEQFF
14	TRBV27	TRBJ2-3	once	.	TGTGCCAGCAGTTTGGTGGGCGTAGTAGATACGCAGTATTTT	CASSLVGVVDTQYF
16	TRBV2	TRBJ2-1	.	TRBD1	TGTGCCAGCAGGGACCCTGACAGGGCCTTTTACAATGAGCAGTTCTTC	CASRDPDRAFYNEQFF
15	TRBV7-9	TRBJ1-2	.	TRBD1	TGTGCCAGCAGCATCACAGGGGGGCCTGGCTATGGCTACACCTTC	CASSITGGPGYGYTF
15	TRBV6-1	TRBJ2-7	once	TRBD1	TGTGCCAGCAGTGAATTGGACAGGGAGCGCTACGAGCAGTACTTC	CASSELDRERYEQYF
14	TRBV5-1	TRBJ1-2	.	.	TGCGCCAGCAGCTTGGGACAGGCATACTATGGCTACACCTTC	CASSLGQAYYGYTF
14	TRBV10-1	TRBJ1-1	.	.	TGCGCCAGCAGTGAGTCCAGGACCAGGGGTGAAGCTTTCTTT	CASSESRTRGEAFF
15	TRBV6-5	TRBJ1-2	.	TRBD1	TGTGCCAGCAGTTACTCGGACAGGACAAAGTGGGGCTACACCTTC	CASSYSDRTKWGYTF
13	TRBV7-2	TRBJ2-5	.	.	TGTGCCAGCAGCCGGGGATTCAGGGAGACCCAGTACTTC	CASSRGFRETQYF
17	TRBV30	TRBJ1-3	.	.	TGTGCCTGGAGGGTAGCGGGGTCACCGAGCTCTGGAAACACCATATATTTT	CAWRVAGSPSSGNTIYF
14	TRBV2	TRBJ2-5	.	.	TGTGCCAGCAGTGGGGACATTCCCCAAGAGACCCAGTACTTC	CASSGDIPQETQYF